Listed below are T cell receptor beta chains from one sample, sequenced in a study of shared clonotypes between healthy human individuals. The table came from immunoSEQ multiplex PCR; TCRdb's copy has only in-frame clones and leaves some out. The sample records 2 million to 2.5 million clones, 90% to 95% being singletons. The sample taken for sequencing was naive CD4+ T cells from PBMCs. Every receptor here comes from a man aged 18 to 29 in good health. Some clones in this sample may be carry-over from other donors' samples. Both conserved end residues are part of each CDR3.

V	J	CDR3
TRBV30	TRBJ2-3	CAWSGTSGRDTQYF
TRBV2	TRBJ1-2	CASRENRDRATYGYTF
TRBV28	TRBJ1-1	CATLGTEAFF
TRBV5-4	TRBJ1-2	CASSFGRNYGYTF
TRBV28	.	CASSLAGNYEQYF
TRBV5-1	TRBJ2-1	CASSPDPGAANEQFF
TRBV6-5	TRBJ2-1	CASSYSRGDNEQFF
TRBV9	TRBJ2-6	CASSVGFQRGHSGANVLTF
TRBV28	TRBJ2-5	CASSALAGGSKTQYF
TRBV7-3	TRBJ1-1	CASSHGGIPEAFF
TRBV6-1	TRBJ1-5	CASSDTAYSNQPQHF
TRBV7-2	TRBJ1-1	CASSRDRGRITEAFF
TRBV19	TRBJ2-7	CASSDRLNEQYF
TRBV9	TRBJ2-5	CASSQIGTRKETQYF
TRBV6-5	TRBJ1-1	CASSYQGQAPEAFF
TRBV11-2	TRBJ2-3	CASSIDFGPSTDTQYF
TRBV6-6	TRBJ1-4	CASNGQLEKLFF
TRBV2	TRBJ2-1	CASKREGYNEQFF
TRBV7-3	TRBJ2-5	CASRSPGTGGGETQYF
TRBV29-1	TRBJ2-1	CSVRLTGNNNNEQFF
TRBV29-1	TRBJ1-2	CSVGQGNNYGYTF
TRBV5-1	TRBJ2-7	CASSHTTTGGLNF
TRBV27	TRBJ2-7	CASSFGTGSYEQYF
TRBV18	TRBJ2-3	CASSPVAGGRIDTQYF